This T cell receptor (beta chain) stems from a study of shared clonotypes between healthy human individuals. CDR3 length: 11 residues. Germline CDR1 MGHDK, CDR2 SYGVNS. The V and J ends lost 11 bases and 4 bases respectively, with 9 bases between them. Data came from immunoSEQ multiplex PCR; TCRdb stores just in-frame clones and leaves some out. The sample records more than 2 million clones, approximately 95% being singletons. This chain links TRBV25-1 with TRBJ1-3; D is ambiguous. The clonotype was recovered from a man between 18 and 35 years old in good health. Sequencing input: naive CD4+ T cells sorted from blood. Indicated subset: CD45RA+ positively selected. The CDR3 loop reads CAGGWGNTIYF. CDR3 bases: TGTGCCGGAGGCTGGGGAAACACCATATATTTT.